This TCR beta chain stems from a study of T-cell memory formation after mild COVID-19. Each CDR3 protein gets one entry after TCRdb re-called the 5' RACE reads with MiXCR. The data show approximately 260,000 distinct CDR3 sequences, 16% seen once. This clonotype occurred many times. Sequenced sample: PBMCs or a T cell subset sorted from them (not recorded which). This sequence was found in a man younger than 30 who had mild COVID-19 (a few samples of this study predate the infection). Cell type and time point are not known.

CDR3 nucleotides: TGTGCCAGCAGCTTCGACAATCAGCCCCAGCATTTT. It translates to CASSFDNQPQHF. The rearrangement joins TRBV7-2 to TRBJ1-5; D gene unclear. This CDR3 is built from 12 residues. Trimming removed 3 bases at V and 3 bases at J, with 3 bases between. Germline V gene sequence: CDR1 SGHTA, CDR2 FQGNSA.